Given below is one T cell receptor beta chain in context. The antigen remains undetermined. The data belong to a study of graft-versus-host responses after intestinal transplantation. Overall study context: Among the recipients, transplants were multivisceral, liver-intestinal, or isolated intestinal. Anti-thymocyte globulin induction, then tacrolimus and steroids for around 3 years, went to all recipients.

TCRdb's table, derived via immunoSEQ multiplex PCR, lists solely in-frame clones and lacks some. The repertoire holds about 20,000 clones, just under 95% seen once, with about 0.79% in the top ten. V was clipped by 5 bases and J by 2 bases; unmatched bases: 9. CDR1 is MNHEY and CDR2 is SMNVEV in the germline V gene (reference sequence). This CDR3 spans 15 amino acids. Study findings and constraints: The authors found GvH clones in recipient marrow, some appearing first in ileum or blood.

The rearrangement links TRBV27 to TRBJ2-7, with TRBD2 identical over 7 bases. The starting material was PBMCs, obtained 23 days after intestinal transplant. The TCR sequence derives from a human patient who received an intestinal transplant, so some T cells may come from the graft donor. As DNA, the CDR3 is TGTGCCAGCAGTAATGGGGGGGAGGAGGCCTACGAGCAGTACTTC. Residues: CASSNGGEEAYEQYF.